Sequencing of this T cell receptor (beta chain) was carried out in a study of beta chain features in type 1 diabetes. The germline CDR1 and CDR2 sequences are GTSNPN and SVGIG (reference sequence). The CDR3 is 13 residues long. V was clipped by 4 bases and J by 2 bases, with 11 bases between them. This clone has only a few counts. TCRB transcripts that were expressed got sequenced, as all of the isolated RNA had been reverse transcribed. Assay used: immunoSEQ multiplex PCR; TCRdb lists only in-frame clones, some missing. The sample holds 350,000 or so clones, about 18% seen once. The chain links TRBV30 to TRBJ1-1; no definite D call. This clonotype was obtained from a woman aged 18-35 years in good health. What was sequenced was naive CD4+ T cells from blood. For the CDR3, the DNA is TGTGCCTGGACACGAGGCAGAAACACTGAAGCTTTCTTT. Translation gives CAWTRGRNTEAFF.